These 10 T cell receptor beta chains were all obtained from the same sample, sequenced in a study of identifying expanded T cells in peripheral blood. The table came from immunoSEQ multiplex PCR; TCRdb's copy has only in-frame clones and leaves some out. Among 70,000 or so clones, approximately 87% were seen once, and the ten largest hold roughly 3.5%. The sequenced material came from blood. The receptors derive from a person between 18 and 75 years old in good health.

The CDR3 reads CASSPRTEDEAFF. In nucleotides, the CDR3 is TGTGCCAGCTCACCTCGGACGGAGGATGAAGCTTTCTTT. J is TRBJ1-1 and V is TRBV18; D gene unclear. The germline V and J ends were trimmed by 3 bases and 7 bases, with 12 bases remaining between them. The CDR3 covers 13 residues. Looked up from germline, CDR1 is KGHSH and CDR2 is LQKENI.

The chain employs TRBV6-5 and TRBJ2-1; D gene ambiguous. CDR1 MNHEY and CDR2 SVGAGI come from the germline V gene. The V end lost 2 bases, the J end lost 7 bases, and 9 bases lay between the germline ends. The CDR3 runs 13 residues. CDR3 amino acids: CASSYRAKNEQFF. The CDR3 DNA reads as TGTGCCAGCAGTTACCGAGCAAAGAATGAGCAGTTCTTC.

The V gene is TRBV19, the J gene TRBJ2-1; D might be TRBD2 (5 bases). V was shortened by 3 bases and J by 6 bases, with 9 bases between the two germline ends. The CDR3 extends over 13 amino acids. In germline, CDR1 is LNHDA, CDR2 SQIVND (reference sequence). For the CDR3, the DNA is TGTGCCAGTAGTATCCGGACTGGCAATGAGCAGTTCTTC. Translation gives CASSIRTGNEQFF.

This chain connects TRBV4-3 to TRBJ2-3; D gene ambiguous. Germline lookup yields CDR1 LGHNA and CDR2 YSLEER. This CDR3 spans 17 amino acids. Trimming took 0 bases from V and 1 from J, leaving 14 bases between them. CDR3 in DNA: TGCGCCAGCAGCCAAGAACCAGCTTTAAGAGGCACAGATACGCAGTATTTT. Translating it yields CASSQEPALRGTDTQYF.

V gene TRBV6-5 combines with J gene TRBJ1-2; 9 nucleotides agree with TRBD1. V was clipped by 3 bases and J by 4 bases; unmatched bases: 6. The V gene's germline CDR1 is MNHEY and CDR2 SVGAGI. The CDR3 has 15 amino acids. CDR3 sequence reads: CASSYSETGGYGYTF. CDR3 nucleotides: TGTGCCAGCAGTTATTCCGAGACAGGGGGCTATGGCTACACCTTC.

The rearrangement joins TRBV16 to TRBJ2-2; TRBD2 is a possible D gene (6 bases). Trimming removed 11 bases at V and 1 base at J, with 8 bases between. The CDR3 spans 12 residues. Germline CDR1 and CDR2: KGHSY and FQNENV. CDR3 DNA sequence: TGTGCCGGCGGGGTGAACACCGGGGAGCTGTTTTTT. This translates into CAGGVNTGELFF.

This clone was recorded once. J is TRBJ2-2 and V is TRBV5-1; TRBD1 aligns across 8 bases. The germline V gene encodes CDR1 SGHRS and CDR2 YFSETQ. J lost 3 bases, V lost 4 bases, and 8 bases had no gene match. The CDR3 runs 16 residues. The DNA of the CDR3 is TGCGCCAGCAGCCCAGAACAGGGGGTATACACCGGGGAGCTGTTTTTT. Amino acid sequence: CASSPEQGVYTGELFF.

J is TRBJ2-1 and V is TRBV5-1, with 7 bases matching TRBD2. The V gene end was trimmed by 0 bases and the J gene end by 7 bases; junction bases not matched to a gene: 4. This CDR3 region has 14 residues. From germline, CDR1 is SGHRS and CDR2 YFSETQ. CDR3: CASSLGLAVNEQFF. The DNA of the CDR3 is TGCGCCAGCAGCTTGGGACTAGCAGTGAATGAGCAGTTCTTC.

The chain carries TRBV30 and TRBJ1-1; no reliable D call. The CDR3 has 15 amino acids. Trimming stripped 1 base from V and 1 base from J, with 13 bases between. Germline values: CDR1 GTSNPN, CDR2 SVGIG (reference sequence). The CDR3 region has the DNA TGTGCCTGGAGTGACCGCAGGCCTGAGAACACTGAAGCTTTCTTT. As protein: CAWSDRRPENTEAFF.

The V and J genes are TRBV7-2 and TRBJ1-3, with TRBD1 matching over 7 bases. V lost 4 bases to trimming and J lost 1 base; unmatched junction nucleotides: 4. This CDR3 has 15 residues. In germline, CDR1 is SGHTA, CDR2 FQGNSA. CDR3 sequence reads: CASSSVTGSGNTIYF. CDR3 bases: TGTGCCAGCAGCTCCGTGACAGGGTCTGGAAACACCATATATTTT.